This T cell receptor (beta chain) was found in a study of blood T cell repertoires in COVID-19. Study-level information: Whether acute or convalescent, the COVID-19 samples came from the United States, Italy and Spain. Sources were T cells, B-cell-depleted T cells, or PBMCs; the material itself was cDNA or gDNA.

V lost 4 bases to trimming and J lost 1 base; unmatched junction nucleotides: 10. CDR1 is SGHKS, CDR2 YYEKEE, per germline (reference sequence). This CDR3 is 17 amino acids long. The authors' processing: Amplification of reference gene primers was used by the study to estimate nucleated cell counts. This table comes from immunoSEQ multiplex PCR, and its TCRdb copy is limited to in-frame clones, with some not included. That table furnishes V, J and clone size, whereas the DNA furnished D and trimming. The table has some 120,000 clones, approximately 70% seen once. Sequenced sample: peripheral blood. The sequence came from a human donor with acute or convalescent COVID-19. The donor label of this sample is uncertain. The chain has TRBV5-5 and TRBJ1-4; 7 bases line up with TRBD1. The DNA of the CDR3 is TGTGCCAGCAGCCCGCCGGAGGGGGCCTTAACTAATGAAAAACTGTTTTTT. Translated: CASSPPEGALTNEKLFF.